Listed below are T cell receptor beta chains from one sample, sequenced in a study of T-cell memory formation after mild COVID-19. A single record per CDR3 protein comes from TCRdb applying MiXCR to the 5' RACE reads. The repertoire holds fewer than 700,000 distinct CDR3 sequences, 20% to 25% seen once, with approximately 8.4% in the top ten. The specimen was PBMCs or a T cell subset sorted from them (not recorded which). The receptors were sampled from an adult woman who had mild COVID-19 (a few samples of this study predate the infection). Cell type and time point are not known. Each CDR3 is given with its conserved first and last residue. A D gene is named only where the DNA matches it firmly. Size is stated for part of the rows, as once, few or many counts, or as a class when the clone is expanded.

d_call | j_call | v_call | clone_size | cdr3_length | cdr3_nt | cdr3_aa
. | TRBJ2-7 | TRBV15 | . | 16 | TGTGCCACCAGCAGAGATTTTGGACGGATGTCCTACGAGCAGTACTTC | CATSRDFGRMSYEQYF
. | TRBJ2-4 | TRBV7-2 | many | 13 | TGTGCCAGCAGCCCCCGGAGGGCAAACATTCAGTACTTC | CASSPRRANIQYF
. | TRBJ2-1 | TRBV10-3 | few | 14 | TGTGCCATCAGTGCCAGGGAAAGGGCCAATGAGCAGTTCTTC | CAISARERANEQFF
TRBD2 | TRBJ2-3 | TRBV7-6 | few | 16 | TGTGCCAGCAGCTTAGTGGGGTCTAGCGGAACAGATACGCAGTATTTT | CASSLVGSSGTDTQYF
TRBD2 | TRBJ2-1 | TRBV7-2 | . | 16 | TGTGCCAGCAGCTCCTTTCCGCAGGCTAGCGGGAGGGAGCAGTTCTTC | CASSSFPQASGREQFF
. | TRBJ1-2 | TRBV12-3/TRBV12-4 | few | 13 | TGTGCCAGCAGTTTCCGGGGGGTCTTGGGCTACACCTTC | CASSFRGVLGYTF
. | TRBJ2-7 | TRBV18 | few | 13 | TGTGCCAGCTCACGCGGGACATTATACGAGCAGTACTTC | CASSRGTLYEQYF
. | TRBJ2-7 | TRBV5-5 | . | 14 | TGTGCCAGCAGCTTACGGGCAGGGTCAGGCGAGCAGTACTTC | CASSLRAGSGEQYF
. | TRBJ2-4 | TRBV7-2 | . | 17 | TGTGCCAGCAGCTTAGCCCGGGGACTTCTAGCCAAAAACATTCAGTACTTC | CASSLARGLLAKNIQYF
. | TRBJ2-7 | TRBV12-3/TRBV12-4 | . | 13 | TGTGCCAGCAGTCCTCTGGATCTCTACGAGCAGTACTTC | CASSPLDLYEQYF
. | TRBJ2-4 | TRBV4-3 | . | 13 | TGCGCCAGCAGCCAAACAGGGATGGACATTCAGTACTTC | CASSQTGMDIQYF
TRBD1 | TRBJ2-3 | TRBV12-3/TRBV12-4 | many | 14 | TGTGCCAGCAGTTCGGACAGGGGGCCGGATACGCAGTATTTT | CASSSDRGPDTQYF
TRBD2 | TRBJ2-5 | TRBV20-1 | . | 15 | TGCAGTGCTAGAACGCCGGGACTACCTCAAGAGACCCAGTACTTC | CSARTPGLPQETQYF
. | TRBJ2-2 | TRBV24-1 | . | 16 | TGTGCCACCAGCGTGGGGTTTTTCGCGAACACCGGGGAGCTGTTTTTT | CATSVGFFANTGELFF
TRBD1 | TRBJ2-7 | TRBV6-5 | . | 14 | TGTGCCAGCAGTTACTGGGACAGGGGCTACGAGCAGTACTTC | CASSYWDRGYEQYF
. | TRBJ1-1 | TRBV7-9 | . | 15 | TGTGCCAGCAGCGACGGAGCGAAGATGAACACTGAAGCTTTCTTT | CASSDGAKMNTEAFF
TRBD2 | TRBJ2-1 | TRBV19 | . | 16 | TGTGCCAGTAGTATCTCGGGGCGGGAGGGTTACAATGAGCAGTTCTTC | CASSISGREGYNEQFF
TRBD1 | TRBJ1-1 | TRBV29-1 | few | 12 | TGCAGCGTTAGCGGGCAGGGGGCATTAGCTTTCTTT | CSVSGQGALAFF
. | TRBJ2-2 | TRBV20-1 | few | 14 | TGCAGTGCTCGTAGCGGCGCGAACACCGGGGAGCTGTTTTTT | CSARSGANTGELFF
. | TRBJ1-4 | TRBV7-9 | . | 14 | TGTGCCAGCAGCAGGCCAGGACAGAGTGAAAAACTGTTTTTT | CASSRPGQSEKLFF
TRBD1 | TRBJ2-1 | TRBV11-3 | few | 17 | TGTGCCAGCAGCTCCTCCATCCGGGACAGGGGGCACAATGAGCAGTTCTTC | CASSSSIRDRGHNEQFF
. | TRBJ1-1 | TRBV7-2 | . | 15 | TGTGCCAGCAGCTTAGAGGTGATCATGAACACTGAAGCTTTCTTT | CASSLEVIMNTEAFF
TRBD1 | TRBJ1-1 | TRBV15 | . | 14 | TGTGCCACCAGCGACAGGGGTAAGAACACTGAAGCTTTCTTT | CATSDRGKNTEAFF
. | TRBJ2-1 | TRBV28 | . | 10 | TGTGCCAGCAACCACAATGAGCAGTTCTTC | CASNHNEQFF
TRBD2 | TRBJ2-1 | TRBV20-1 | . | 17 | TGCAGTGCTAGAGACCTCGAAACGGGAGGGCCGGTGAATGAGCAGTTCTTC | CSARDLETGGPVNEQFF
TRBD1 | TRBJ1-2 | TRBV7-8 | few | 16 | TGTGCCAGCAGCCCTCCGGGACAGGTTGGTCCTTATGGCTACACCTTC | CASSPPGQVGPYGYTF
TRBD1 | TRBJ2-3 | TRBV6-6 | few | 15 | TGTGCCAGCAGTCAGGGACAGAGAAGCACAGATACGCAGTATTTT | CASSQGQRSTDTQYF
TRBD2 | TRBJ2-7 | TRBV7-2 | . | 15 | TGTGCCAGCAGCTTACGAGGGGGACTAGCCTACGAGCAGTACTTC | CASSLRGGLAYEQYF
. | TRBJ2-7 | TRBV6-2/TRBV6-3 | . | 13 | TGTGCCAGCGGTAGAGGGGGGGTCTACGAGCAGTACTTC | CASGRGGVYEQYF
TRBD1 | TRBJ2-7 | TRBV4-2 | once | 16 | TGTGCCAGCAGCCAAGAGACAGGGTCTGACTCCTACGAGCAGTACTTC | CASSQETGSDSYEQYF
TRBD1 | TRBJ1-5 | TRBV20-1 | . | 14 | TGCAGTGCTAGCGGGACAGAGGGGAATCAGCCCCAGCATTTT | CSASGTEGNQPQHF
. | TRBJ1-1 | TRBV9 | few | 14 | TGTGCCAGCAGCATAACCCCGGTGGGCCTTGGAGCTTTCTTT | CASSITPVGLGAFF
. | TRBJ2-3 | TRBV7-2 | few | 17 | TGTGCCAGCCGAAAAGTGGGGAGTGAGACTAACACAGATACGCAGTATTTT | CASRKVGSETNTDTQYF
TRBD2 | TRBJ2-3 | TRBV3-1 | few | 15 | TGTGCCAGCAGCCGTGGGGGAGGGTTCACAGATACGCAGTATTTT | CASSRGGGFTDTQYF
TRBD1 | TRBJ2-2 | TRBV7-3 | . | 15 | TGTGCCAGCAGCCCCGGGACAGGGTTCACCGGGGAGCTGTTTTTT | CASSPGTGFTGELFF
. | TRBJ2-7 | TRBV29-1 | . | 14 | TGCAGCGTTATGGGCGGATCTACCCTCGGCGAGCAGTACTTC | CSVMGGSTLGEQYF
TRBD2 | TRBJ2-1 | TRBV6-2/TRBV6-3 | . | 15 | TGTGCCAGCAGGCAAACTAGCGGGAGAGTCAATGAGCAGTTCTTC | CASRQTSGRVNEQFF
. | TRBJ2-1 | TRBV24-1 | few | 13 | TGTGCCACCAGTGTCTCCAGGGGCAATGAGCAGTTCTTC | CATSVSRGNEQFF
TRBD2 | TRBJ2-7 | TRBV5-1 | . | 15 | TGCGCCAGCAGCTTGGCCGGGCTAGCGGGAGTCGAGCAGTACTTC | CASSLAGLAGVEQYF
TRBD1 | TRBJ1-5 | TRBV20-1 | few | 15 | TGCAGTGCTCGATCGACAGGGGAGAGCAATCAGCCCCAGCATTTT | CSARSTGESNQPQHF
. | TRBJ2-7 | TRBV20-1 | . | 15 | TGCAGTGCTAGAGATTGGAGGTTAAGCTCCTACGAGCAGTACTTC | CSARDWRLSSYEQYF
. | TRBJ2-6 | TRBV20-1 | . | 14 | TGCAGTGCGGAAAGGGAGACTGGGGCCAACGTCCTGACTTTC | CSAERETGANVLTF
. | TRBJ1-1 | TRBV30 | many | 12 | TGTGCCTGGAGTATCGCGAGCCGGACGGCTTTCTTT | CAWSIASRTAFF
. | TRBJ2-5 | TRBV4-2 | many | 13 | TGTGCCAGCACCGGGCTCGGGGTAGAGACCCAGTACTTC | CASTGLGVETQYF
TRBD2 | TRBJ2-1 | TRBV24-1 | few | 16 | TGTGCCACCAGTGCAAAGCGGGAGGACTCCTACAATGAGCAGTTCTTC | CATSAKREDSYNEQFF
TRBD2 | TRBJ2-1 | TRBV2 | . | 15 | TGTGCCAGCAGTGACGGGACTAGCGGGGGGGGCAGACCGTTCTTC | CASSDGTSGGGRPFF
. | TRBJ1-1 | TRBV10-3 | . | 12 | TGTGCCATCAGCCTTGAGAACACTGAAGCTTTCTTT | CAISLENTEAFF
TRBD2 | TRBJ2-1 | TRBV7-9 | few | 15 | TGTGCCAGCAGCCTACTAGCGGGAGGGATCAATGAGCAGTTCTTC | CASSLLAGGINEQFF
. | TRBJ1-2 | TRBV20-1 | few | 14 | TGCAGTGCTAGATCTGGGAATCCCGCCCTTGGCTACACCTTC | CSARSGNPALGYTF
. | TRBJ2-5 | TRBV15 | few | 15 | TGTGCCACCAGCAGAGGAAGGGCTAGTCAAGAGACCCAGTACTTC | CATSRGRASQETQYF
. | TRBJ1-2 | TRBV7-9 | . | 14 | TGTGCCAGCAGCGCCGTGGGCAGGGTCTCTGGCTACACCTTC | CASSAVGRVSGYTF
TRBD1 | TRBJ1-1 | TRBV30 | few | 13 | TGTGCCTGGAGTCTATCTCCGGGACAGGAAGCTTTCTTT | CAWSLSPGQEAFF
TRBD1 | TRBJ2-6 | TRBV6-2/TRBV6-3 | . | 13 | TGTGCCAGCAGGCCGGACAGGGCCAACGTCATGGCTTTC | CASRPDRANVMAF
TRBD2 | TRBJ2-7 | TRBV4-1 | . | 16 | TGCGCCAGCAGCCAGGCTCTAGCGGGGGGCTCCTACGAGCAGTACTTC | CASSQALAGGSYEQYF
. | TRBJ2-3 | TRBV6-5 | . | 17 | TGTGCCAGCAGCTATTCCCGACCCCGGGGCTTCGTAGATACGCAGTATTTT | CASSYSRPRGFVDTQYF
. | TRBJ2-7 | TRBV29-1 | few | 14 | TGCAGCGTCCTGCTGGAGACCTCTCAGAACGAGCAGTACTTC | CSVLLETSQNEQYF
. | TRBJ2-6 | TRBV30 | . | 14 | TGTGCCTGGAGGGGAAGCTCTGGGGCCAACGTCCTGACTTTC | CAWRGSSGANVLTF
TRBD1 | TRBJ1-5 | TRBV27 | . | 14 | TGTGCCAGCCAGACAGGGAGGGGTAATCAGCCCCAGCATTTT | CASQTGRGNQPQHF
TRBD1 | TRBJ1-3 | TRBV27 | . | 17 | TGTGCCAGCAGTTCCGGACAGGGACAACTCTCTGGAAACACCATATATTTT | CASSSGQGQLSGNTIYF
TRBD1 | TRBJ1-5 | TRBV2 | . | 15 | TGTGCCAGCAGTAGACAGGGGACAGGTAATCAGCCCCAGCATTTT | CASSRQGTGNQPQHF